This T cell receptor (beta chain) is from a study of human T cells and chemical hapten exposure. This clonotype was observed at least ten times. The CDR3 consists of 15 residues. V lost 1 base to trimming and J lost 2 bases; unmatched junction nucleotides: 2. In germline, CDR1 is SGHVS, CDR2 FQNEAQ. MiXCR, applied by TCRdb to the RACE reads, yields one record per CDR3 protein. The table shows hundreds of thousands of distinct CDR3 sequences, with about 6.9% occurring only once. Time point reported: patch test 2, 6 weeks after DPC sensitization. Treatment reported: therapeutic diphenylcyclopropenone sensitization with weekly scalp DPC.

This TCR was sampled from a woman aged 18-29 years with alopecia areata. Some clones in this sample may be carry-over from other donors' samples. V gene TRBV7-8 combines with J gene TRBJ2-3, with 8 positions matching TRBD2. The source was whole blood, collected in connection with sensitization to the hapten diphenylcyclopropenone (DPC). CDR3 DNA sequence: TGTGCCAGCAGCTTAGAACTAGCGGTCACAGATACGCAGTATTTT. Translating it yields CASSLELAVTDTQYF.